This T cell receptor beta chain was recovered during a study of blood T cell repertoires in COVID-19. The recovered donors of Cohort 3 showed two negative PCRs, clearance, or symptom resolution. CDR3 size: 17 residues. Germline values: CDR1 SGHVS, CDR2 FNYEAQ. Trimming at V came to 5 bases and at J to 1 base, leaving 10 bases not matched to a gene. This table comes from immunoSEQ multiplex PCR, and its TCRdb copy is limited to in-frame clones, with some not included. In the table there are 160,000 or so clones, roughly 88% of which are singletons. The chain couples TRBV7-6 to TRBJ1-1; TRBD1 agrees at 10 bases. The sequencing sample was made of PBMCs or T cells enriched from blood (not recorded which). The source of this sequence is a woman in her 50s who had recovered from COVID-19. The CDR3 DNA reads TGTGCCAGCAGCCAGACAGGGGGCCGTTATCGGAACACTGAAGCTTTCTTT. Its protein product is CASSQTGGRYRNTEAFF.